This paragraph covers one T cell receptor beta chain sequence. The entry originates in a study of T-cell memory formation after mild COVID-19. Study background: For the most part, TCR clusters were specific to one donor.

One entry per CDR3 protein results from TCRdb running MiXCR on the 5' RACE reads. The sample carries about 440,000 distinct CDR3 sequences, 20% recorded once. This CDR3 region has 14 residues. With 6 bases clipped from V and 8 bases from J, the junction kept 8 bases outside the gene matches. This sequence originates from an adult woman who had mild COVID-19 (a few samples of this study predate the infection). Cell type and time point are not known. The chain uses TRBV12-3 or TRBV12-4 and TRBJ1-4; TRBD1 aligns across 8 bases. The sample comprised PBMCs or a T cell subset sorted from them (not recorded which). CDR3 residues: CASRRETGVEKLFF. The CDR3 DNA reads TGTGCCAGCAGACGAGAGACAGGGGTAGAAAAACTGTTTTTT.